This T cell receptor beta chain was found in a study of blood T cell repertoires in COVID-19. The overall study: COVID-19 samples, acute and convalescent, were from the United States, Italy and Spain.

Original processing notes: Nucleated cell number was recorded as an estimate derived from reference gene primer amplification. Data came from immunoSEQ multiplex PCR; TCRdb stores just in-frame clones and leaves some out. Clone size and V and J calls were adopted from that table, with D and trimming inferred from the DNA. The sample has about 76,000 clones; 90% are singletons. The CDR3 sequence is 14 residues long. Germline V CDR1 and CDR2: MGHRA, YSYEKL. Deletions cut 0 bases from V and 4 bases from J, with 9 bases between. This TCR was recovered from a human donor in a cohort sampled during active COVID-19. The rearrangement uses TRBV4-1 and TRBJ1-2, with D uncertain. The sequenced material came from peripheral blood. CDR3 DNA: TGCGCCAGCAGCCAAGATCGAGGGCGCTATGGCTACACCTTC. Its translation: CASSQDRGRYGYTF.